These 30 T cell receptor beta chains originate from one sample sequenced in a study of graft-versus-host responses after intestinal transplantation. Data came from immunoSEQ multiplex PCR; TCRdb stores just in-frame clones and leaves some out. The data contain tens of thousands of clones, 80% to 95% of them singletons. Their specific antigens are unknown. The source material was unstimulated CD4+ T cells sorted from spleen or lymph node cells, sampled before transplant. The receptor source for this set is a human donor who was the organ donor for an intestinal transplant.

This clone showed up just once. The CDR3 region has the DNA TGTGCCAGCAGCTTAGGTGGGAGTAACTACGAGCAGTACTTC. Translating it yields CASSLGGSNYEQYF. The rearrangement uses TRBV11-3 and TRBJ2-7; possibly TRBD2 for D (5 bases). The CDR3 sequence is 14 residues long. V gave up 1 base and J gave up 3 bases, with 10 bases separating them. Germline V gene lookup returns CDR1 SGHNT and CDR2 YENEEA.

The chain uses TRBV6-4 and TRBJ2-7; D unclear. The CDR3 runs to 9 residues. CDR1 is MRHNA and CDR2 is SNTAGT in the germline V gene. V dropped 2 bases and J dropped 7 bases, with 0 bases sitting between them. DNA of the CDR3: TGTGCCAGCAGTGACGAGCAGTACTTC. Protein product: CASSDEQYF.

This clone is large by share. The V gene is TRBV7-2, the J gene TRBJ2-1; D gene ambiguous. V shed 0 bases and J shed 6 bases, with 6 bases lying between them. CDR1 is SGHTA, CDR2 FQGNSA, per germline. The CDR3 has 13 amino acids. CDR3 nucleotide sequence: TGTGCCAGCAGCTTAGCGCTAGGCAATGAGCAGTTCTTC. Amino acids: CASSLALGNEQFF.

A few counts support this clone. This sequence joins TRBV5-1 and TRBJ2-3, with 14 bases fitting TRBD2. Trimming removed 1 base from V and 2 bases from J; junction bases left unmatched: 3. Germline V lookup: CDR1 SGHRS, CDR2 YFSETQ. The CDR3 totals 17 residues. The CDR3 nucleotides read TGCGCCAGCAGCTTGAGACTAGCGGGAGGGCCCACAGATACGCAGTATTTT. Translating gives CASSLRLAGGPTDTQYF.

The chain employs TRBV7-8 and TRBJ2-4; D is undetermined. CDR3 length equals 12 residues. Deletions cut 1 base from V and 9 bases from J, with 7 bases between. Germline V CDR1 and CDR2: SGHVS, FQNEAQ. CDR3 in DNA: TGTGCCAGCAGCTTAGAGACCGGCATTCAGTACTTC. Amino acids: CASSLETGIQYF.

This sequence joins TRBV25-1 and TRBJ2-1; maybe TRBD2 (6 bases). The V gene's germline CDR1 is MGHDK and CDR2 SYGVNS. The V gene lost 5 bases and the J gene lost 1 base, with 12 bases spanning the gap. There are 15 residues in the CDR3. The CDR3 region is CASSPWGESYNEQFF. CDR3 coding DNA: TGTGCCAGCAGTCCTTGGGGGGAGTCCTACAATGAGCAGTTCTTC.

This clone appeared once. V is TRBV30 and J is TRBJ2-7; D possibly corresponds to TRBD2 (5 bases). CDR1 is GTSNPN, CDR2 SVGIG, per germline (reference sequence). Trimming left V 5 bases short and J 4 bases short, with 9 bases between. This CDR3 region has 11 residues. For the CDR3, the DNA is TGTGCCTGGGGACTCCAGTACGAGCAGTACTTC. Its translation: CAWGLQYEQYF.

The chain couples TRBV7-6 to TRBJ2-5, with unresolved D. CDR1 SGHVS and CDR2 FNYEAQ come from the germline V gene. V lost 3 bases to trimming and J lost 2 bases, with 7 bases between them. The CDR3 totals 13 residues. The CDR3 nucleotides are TGTGCCAGCAGCTTCTTCCCACAAGAGACCCAGTACTTC. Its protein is CASSFFPQETQYF. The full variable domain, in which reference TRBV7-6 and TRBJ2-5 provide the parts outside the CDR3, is GAGVSQSPRYKVTKRGQDVALRCDPISGHVSLYWYRQALGQGPEFLTYFNYEAQQDKSGLPNDRFSAERPEGSISTLTIQRTEQRDSAMYRCASSFFPQETQYFGPGTRLLVL.

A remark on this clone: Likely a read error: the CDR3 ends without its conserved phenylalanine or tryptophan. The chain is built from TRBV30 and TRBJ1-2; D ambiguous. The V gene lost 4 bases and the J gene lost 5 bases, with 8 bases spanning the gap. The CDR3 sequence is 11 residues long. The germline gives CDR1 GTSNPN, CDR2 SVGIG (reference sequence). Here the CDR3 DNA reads TGTGCCTGGAACGGTCATTATGGCTACACCCTC. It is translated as CAWNGHYGYTL.

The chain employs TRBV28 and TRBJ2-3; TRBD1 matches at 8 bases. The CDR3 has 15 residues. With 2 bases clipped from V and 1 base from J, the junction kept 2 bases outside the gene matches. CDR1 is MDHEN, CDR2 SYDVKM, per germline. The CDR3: CASSLPGQGTDTQYF. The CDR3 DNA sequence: TGTGCCAGCAGTTTACCGGGACAGGGCACAGATACGCAGTATTTT.

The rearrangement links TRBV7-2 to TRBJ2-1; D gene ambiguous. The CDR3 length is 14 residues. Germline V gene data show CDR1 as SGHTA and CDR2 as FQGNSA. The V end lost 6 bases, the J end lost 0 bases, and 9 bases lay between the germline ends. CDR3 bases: TGTGCCAGCAGACAATCCATCTCCTACAATGAGCAGTTCTTC. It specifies CASRQSISYNEQFF.

CDR3 region: CASSLAGNDRSYEQYF. The CDR3 DNA reads TGTGCCAGCAGCTTGGCAGGTAACGATCGATCCTACGAGCAGTACTTC. V is TRBV5-5 and J is TRBJ2-5; D not resolved. The J call may be incorrect, as the DNA end agrees better with TRBJ2-7. From germline, CDR1 is SGHKS and CDR2 YYEKEE (reference sequence). There are 16 residues in the CDR3.

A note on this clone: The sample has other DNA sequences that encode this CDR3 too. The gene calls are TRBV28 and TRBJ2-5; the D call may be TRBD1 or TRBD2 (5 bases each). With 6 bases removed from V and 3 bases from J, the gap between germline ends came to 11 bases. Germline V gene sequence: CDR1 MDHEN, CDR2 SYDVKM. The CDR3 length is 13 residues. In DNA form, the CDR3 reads TGTGCCAGCAGCCGGGGCAGAGAAGAGACCCAGTACTTC. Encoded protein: CASSRGREETQYF.

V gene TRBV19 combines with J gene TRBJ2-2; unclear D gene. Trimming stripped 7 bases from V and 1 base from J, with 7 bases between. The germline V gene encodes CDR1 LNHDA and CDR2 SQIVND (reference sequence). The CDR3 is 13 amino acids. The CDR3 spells CASKPGNTGELFF. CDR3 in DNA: TGTGCCAGTAAGCCAGGGAACACCGGGGAGCTGTTTTTT.

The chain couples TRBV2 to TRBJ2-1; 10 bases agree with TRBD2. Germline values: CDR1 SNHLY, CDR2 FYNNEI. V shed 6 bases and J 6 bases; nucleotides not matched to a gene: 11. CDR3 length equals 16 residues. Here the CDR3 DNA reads TGTGCCAGCAGGCCTGTACTAGCGGGGAGGGGCAATGAGCAGTTCTTC. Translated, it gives CASRPVLAGRGNEQFF.

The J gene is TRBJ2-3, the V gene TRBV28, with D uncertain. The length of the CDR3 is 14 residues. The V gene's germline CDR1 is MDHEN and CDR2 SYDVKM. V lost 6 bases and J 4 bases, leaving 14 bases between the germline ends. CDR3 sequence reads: CASRFPGQSDTQYF. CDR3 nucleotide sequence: TGTGCCAGCAGGTTCCCCGGGCAATCAGATACGCAGTATTTT.

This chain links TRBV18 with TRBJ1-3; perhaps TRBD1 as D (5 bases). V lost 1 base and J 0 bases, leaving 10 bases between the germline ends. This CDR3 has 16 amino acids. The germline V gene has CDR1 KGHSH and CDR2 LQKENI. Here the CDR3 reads CASSPRDSFSGNTIYF. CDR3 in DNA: TGTGCCAGCTCACCACGGGACTCCTTCTCTGGAAACACCATATATTTT.

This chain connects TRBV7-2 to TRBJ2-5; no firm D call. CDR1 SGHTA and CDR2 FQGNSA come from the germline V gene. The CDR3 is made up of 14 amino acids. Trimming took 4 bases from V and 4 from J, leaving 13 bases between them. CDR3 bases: TGTGCCAGCAGCTCGGTAAACTTTTTAGAGACCCAGTACTTC. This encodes CASSSVNFLETQYF.

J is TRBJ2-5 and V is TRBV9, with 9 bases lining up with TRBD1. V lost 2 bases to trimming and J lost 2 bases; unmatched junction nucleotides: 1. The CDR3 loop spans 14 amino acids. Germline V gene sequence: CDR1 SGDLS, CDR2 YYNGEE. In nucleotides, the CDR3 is TGTGCCAGCAGCGTGGGACAGGGACAAGAGACCCAGTACTTC. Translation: CASSVGQGQETQYF.

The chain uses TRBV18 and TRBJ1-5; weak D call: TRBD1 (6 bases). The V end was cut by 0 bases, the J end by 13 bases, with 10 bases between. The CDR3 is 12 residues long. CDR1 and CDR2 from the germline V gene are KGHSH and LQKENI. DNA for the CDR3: TGTGCCAGCTCACCACCAGGGGGACGACAGCATTTT. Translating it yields CASSPPGGRQHF.

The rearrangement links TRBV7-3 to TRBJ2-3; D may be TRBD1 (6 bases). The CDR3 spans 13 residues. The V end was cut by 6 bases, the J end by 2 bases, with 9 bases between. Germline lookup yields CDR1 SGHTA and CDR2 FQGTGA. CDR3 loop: CASSRDNTDTQYF. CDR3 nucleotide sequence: TGTGCCAGCAGTCGGGACAACACAGATACGCAGTATTTT.

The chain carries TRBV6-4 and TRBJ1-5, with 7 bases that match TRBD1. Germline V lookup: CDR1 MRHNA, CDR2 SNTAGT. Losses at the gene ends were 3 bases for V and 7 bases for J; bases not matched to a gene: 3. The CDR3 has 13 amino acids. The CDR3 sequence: CASSDQGGQPQHF. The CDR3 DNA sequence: TGTGCCAGCAGTGATCAGGGGGGGCAGCCCCAGCATTTT.

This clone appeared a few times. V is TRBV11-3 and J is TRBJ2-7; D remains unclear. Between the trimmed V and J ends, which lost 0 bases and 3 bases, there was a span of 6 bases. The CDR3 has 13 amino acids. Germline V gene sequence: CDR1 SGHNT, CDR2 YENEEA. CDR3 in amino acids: CASSLDRYYEQYF. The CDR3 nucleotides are TGTGCCAGCAGCTTAGATCGGTACTACGAGCAGTACTTC.

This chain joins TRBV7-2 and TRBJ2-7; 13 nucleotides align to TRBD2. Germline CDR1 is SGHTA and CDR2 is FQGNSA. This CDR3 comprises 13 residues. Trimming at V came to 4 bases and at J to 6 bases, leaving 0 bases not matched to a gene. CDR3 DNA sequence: TGTGCCAGCAGCTGGACTAGCGGGAGCGAGCAGTACTTC. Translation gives CASSWTSGSEQYF. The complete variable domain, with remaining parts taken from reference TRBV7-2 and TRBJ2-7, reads GAGVSQSPSNKVTEKGKDVELRCDPISGHTALYWYRQSLGQGLEFLIYFQGNSAPDKSGLPSDRFSAERTGGSVSTLTIQRTQQEDSAVYLCASSWTSGSEQYFGPGTRLTVT.

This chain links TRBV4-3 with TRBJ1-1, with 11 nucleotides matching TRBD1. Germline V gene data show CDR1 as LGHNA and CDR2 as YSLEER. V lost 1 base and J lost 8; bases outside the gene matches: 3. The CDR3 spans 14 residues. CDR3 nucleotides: TGCGCCAGCAGCCAAGGGGACAGGGGGGGGGAAGCTTTCTTT. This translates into CASSQGDRGGEAFF.

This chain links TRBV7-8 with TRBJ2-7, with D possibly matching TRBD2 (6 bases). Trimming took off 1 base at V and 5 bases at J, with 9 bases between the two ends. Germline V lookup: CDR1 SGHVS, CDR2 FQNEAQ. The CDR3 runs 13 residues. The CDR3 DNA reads TGTGCCAGCAGCTTAGGACGGGAGAACGAGCAGTACTTC. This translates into CASSLGRENEQYF.

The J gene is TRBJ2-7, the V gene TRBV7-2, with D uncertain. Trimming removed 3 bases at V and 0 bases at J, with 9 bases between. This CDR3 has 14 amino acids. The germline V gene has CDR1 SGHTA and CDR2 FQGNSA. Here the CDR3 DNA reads TGTGCCAGCAGCTTGGGTGCGCCCTCCTACGAGCAGTACTTC. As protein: CASSLGAPSYEQYF.

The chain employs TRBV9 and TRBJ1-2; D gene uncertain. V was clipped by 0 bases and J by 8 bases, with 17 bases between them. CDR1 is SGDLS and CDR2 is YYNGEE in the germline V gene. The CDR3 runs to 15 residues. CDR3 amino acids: CASSVDPGFGYGYTF. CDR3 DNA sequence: TGTGCCAGCAGCGTAGACCCCGGGTTTGGGTACGGCTACACCTTC.

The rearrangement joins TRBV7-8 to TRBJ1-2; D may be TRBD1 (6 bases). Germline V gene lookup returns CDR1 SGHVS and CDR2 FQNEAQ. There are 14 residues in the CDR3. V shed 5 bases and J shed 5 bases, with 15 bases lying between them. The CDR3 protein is CASSPTGRRYGYTF. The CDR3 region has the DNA TGTGCCAGCAGCCCTACAGGGCGTCGGTATGGCTACACCTTC.

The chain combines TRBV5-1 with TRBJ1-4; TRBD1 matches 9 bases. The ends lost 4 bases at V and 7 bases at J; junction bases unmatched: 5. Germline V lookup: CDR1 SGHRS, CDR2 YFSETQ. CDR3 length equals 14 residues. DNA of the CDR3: TGCGCCAGCAGCATAGGACAGGGGATTGAAAAACTGTTTTTT. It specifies CASSIGQGIEKLFF.